This T cell receptor beta chain was documented in a study of cytotoxic CD8 clonotypes in ibrutinib-treated CLL. Study summary: On average, each sample had roughly 260,000 productive templates and approximately 100,000 productive rearrangements.

Assay used: immunoSEQ multiplex PCR; TCRdb lists only in-frame clones, some missing. The data show more than 200,000 clones, just over 70% seen once. Germline V lookup: CDR1 SQVTM, CDR2 ANQGSEA. The CDR3 has 12 amino acids. Trimming shortened V by 2 bases and J by 4 bases, and 6 bases separated the two germline ends. The origin of this receptor is a human donor with chronic lymphocytic leukemia. J is TRBJ1-5 and V is TRBV29-1; no clear D. The sequencing used PBMCs, collected after 12 months of ibrutinib treatment. The CDR3 loop reads CSVENGNQPQHF. CDR3 in DNA: TGCAGCGTTGAAAACGGTAATCAGCCCCAGCATTTT. The full variable domain, in which reference TRBV29-1 and TRBJ1-5 provide the parts outside the CDR3, is SAVISQKPSRDICQRGTSLTIQCQVDSQVTMMFWYRQQPGQSLTLIATANQGSEATYESGFVIDKFPISRPNLTFSTLTVSNMSPEDSSIYLCSVENGNQPQHFGDGTRLSIL.